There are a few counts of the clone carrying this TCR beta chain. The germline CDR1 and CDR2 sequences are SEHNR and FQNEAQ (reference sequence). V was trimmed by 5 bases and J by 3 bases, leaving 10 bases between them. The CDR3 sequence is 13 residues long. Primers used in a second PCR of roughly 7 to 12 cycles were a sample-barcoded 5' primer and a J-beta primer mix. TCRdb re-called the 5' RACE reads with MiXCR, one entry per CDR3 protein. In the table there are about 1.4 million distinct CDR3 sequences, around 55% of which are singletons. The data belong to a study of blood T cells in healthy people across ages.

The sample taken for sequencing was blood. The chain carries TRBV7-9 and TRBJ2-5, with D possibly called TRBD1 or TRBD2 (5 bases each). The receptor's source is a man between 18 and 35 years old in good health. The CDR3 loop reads CASSSEGKETQYF. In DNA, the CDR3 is TGTGCCAGCAGCAGTGAGGGGAAAGAGACCCAGTACTTC. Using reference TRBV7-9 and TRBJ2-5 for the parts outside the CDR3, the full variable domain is DTGVSQNPRHKITKRGQNVTFRCDPISEHNRLYWYRQTLGQGPEFLTYFQNEAQLEKSRLLSDRFSAERPKGSFSTLEIQRTEQGDSAMYLCASSSEGKETQYFGPGTRLLVL.